The 9 T cell receptor beta chains listed next were all sequenced from one sample in a study of T cell responses to AZD1222 COVID-19 vaccine. This table comes from immunoSEQ multiplex PCR, and its TCRdb copy is limited to in-frame clones, with some not included. This table has tens of thousands of clones, roughly 89% appearing once. This sample comprised peripheral blood, obtained on day 0 of AZD1222 vaccination. The receptors shown here come from an adult in good health.

This clone was observed a single time. The chain recombines TRBV9 with TRBJ1-1; D ambiguous. The germline V and J ends were trimmed by 0 bases and 0 bases, with 9 bases remaining between them. Germline V CDR1 and CDR2: SGDLS, YYNGEE. The CDR3 is made up of 15 amino acids. CDR3 bases: TGTGCCAGCAGCGTAGGCGGTATTCTGAACACTGAAGCTTTCTTT. Protein: CASSVGGILNTEAFF. Together with reference TRBV9 and TRBJ1-1, the CDR3 gives the full variable domain: DSGVTQTPKHLITATGQRVTLRCSPRSGDLSVYWYQQSLDQGLQFLIQYYNGEERAKGNILERFSAQQFPDLHSELNLSSLELGDSALYFCASSVGGILNTEAFFGQGTRLTVV.

The chain is built from TRBV2 and TRBJ1-5, with TRBD1 as a possible D gene (6 bases). Trimming stripped 6 bases from V and 7 bases from J, with 16 bases between. The CDR3 contains 14 residues. The V gene's germline CDR1 is SNHLY and CDR2 FYNNEI. DNA for the CDR3: TGTGCCAGCAGAGACCGACAGGCTCGACAGCCCCAGCATTTT. Encoded protein: CASRDRQARQPQHF.

This clone was recorded only once. The chain couples TRBV15 to TRBJ2-3; D is ambiguous. Trimming took 4 bases from V and 6 from J, leaving 17 bases between them. The germline V gene encodes CDR1 LNHNV and CDR2 YYDKDF (reference sequence). The CDR3 is 15 residues long. This CDR3 is CATSIPGAPGDTQYF. Written as DNA, the CDR3 is TGTGCCACCAGCATCCCGGGCGCCCCTGGGGATACGCAGTATTTT. Based on the CDR3 plus reference TRBV15 and TRBJ2-3, the full variable domain is DAMVIQNPRYQVTQFGKPVTLSCSQTLNHNVMYWYQQKSSQAPKLLFHYYDKDFNNEADTPDNFQSRRPNTSFCFLDIRSPGLGDTAMYLCATSIPGAPGDTQYFGPGTRLTVL.

The chain employs TRBV4-3 and TRBJ2-7, with D hard to call. The V end was cut by 1 base, the J end by 2 bases, with 12 bases between. The CDR3 extends over 15 amino acids. CDR1 LGHNA and CDR2 YSLEER come from the germline V gene. CDR3 in amino acids: CASSQASDVAYEQYF. CDR3 coding DNA: TGCGCCAGCAGCCAAGCTTCGGACGTGGCCTACGAGCAGTACTTC.

This chain uses TRBV28 with TRBJ2-7; D remains unclear. Germline CDR1 and CDR2: MDHEN and SYDVKM. The CDR3 extends over 12 amino acids. V lost 6 bases, J lost 3 bases, and 9 bases lay in between. This CDR3 reads CASRRGDYEQYF. The CDR3 DNA is TGTGCCAGCAGACGCGGCGACTACGAGCAGTACTTC.

The J gene is TRBJ2-3, the V gene TRBV4-3; the D gene is possibly TRBD2 (6 bases). The germline V gene encodes CDR1 LGHNA and CDR2 YSLEER. There are 13 residues in the CDR3. The V gene lost 4 bases and the J gene lost 3 bases, with 8 bases spanning the gap. The CDR3: CASSPGGTDTQYF. CDR3 nucleotides: TGCGCCAGCAGCCCAGGAGGGACAGATACGCAGTATTTT.

The V gene is TRBV29-1, the J gene TRBJ1-1; maybe TRBD1 (5 bases). This CDR3 comprises 13 residues. Germline V lookup: CDR1 SQVTM, CDR2 ANQGSEA. V dropped 4 bases and J dropped 4 bases, with 13 bases sitting between them. This CDR3 is CSVGEMRGTEAFF. CDR3 sequence (DNA): TGCAGCGTTGGTGAGATGAGGGGCACTGAAGCTTTCTTT.

This clone was seen once. The J gene is TRBJ1-4, the V gene TRBV15; D not certain. Trimming removed 0 bases from V and 4 bases from J, with 12 bases in between. The length of the CDR3 is 16 residues. Per the germline V gene, CDR1 is LNHNV and CDR2 is YYDKDF (reference sequence). Written as DNA, the CDR3 is TGTGCCACCAGCAGAGATCGAAACAGCGTTAATGAAAAACTGTTTTTT. Translation gives CATSRDRNSVNEKLFF.

This clone was observed once. V and J are TRBV7-2 and TRBJ1-4; D gene ambiguous. V was cut by 2 bases and J by 2 bases, with 9 bases left in between. In germline, CDR1 is SGHTA, CDR2 FQGNSA. The CDR3 sequence is 15 residues long. CDR3 coding DNA: TGTGCCAGCAGCTTAACTCGGGCCACTAATGAAAAACTGTTTTTT. Translating gives CASSLTRATNEKLFF. The full variable domain, in which reference TRBV7-2 and TRBJ1-4 provide the parts outside the CDR3, is GAGVSQSPSNKVTEKGKDVELRCDPISGHTALYWYRQSLGQGLEFLIYFQGNSAPDKSGLPSDRFSAERTGGSVSTLTIQRTQQEDSAVYLCASSLTRATNEKLFFGSGTQLSVL.